This entry is about one T cell receptor beta chain. Antigen specificity is unknown. Additional DNA sequences in this sample encode the identical CDR3. The source of the sample is a study of shared clonotypes between healthy human individuals. Study outcomes and limitations: Of the naive CD4 clonotypes, about 5.4% were shared across several donors. As a rule, naive subsets had a larger estimated richness than memory subsets.

This table comes from immunoSEQ multiplex PCR, and its TCRdb copy is limited to in-frame clones, with some not included. This sample has 1.4 million to 1.5 million clones, with roughly 96% found just once. Germline loops: CDR1 SGDLS, CDR2 YYNGEE. The germline V and J ends were trimmed by 2 bases and 3 bases, with 9 bases remaining between them. The CDR3 spans 14 residues. This clonotype was obtained from a young man in good health. J is TRBJ1-5 and V is TRBV9; D is perhaps TRBD1 (5 bases). The source material was naive CD4+ T cells sorted from blood. Specified subset: CD45RA+ positively selected. The CDR3 loop reads CASSVGGDNQPQHF. The CDR3 coding sequence is TGTGCCAGCAGCGTCGGAGGGGACAATCAGCCCCAGCATTTT.